This T cell receptor beta chain was observed in a study of blood T cell repertoires in COVID-19. Study-level background: Some COVID-19 samples were acute and others convalescent; all came from the United States, Italy and Spain. T cells, B-cell-depleted T cells, or PBMCs provided the cDNA or gDNA that served as material.

CDR3 length equals 13 residues. Between the trimmed V and J ends, which lost 3 bases and 4 bases, there was a span of 6 bases. Per the authors' pipeline: Cell counts per sample came from amplifying reference gene primers. Method: immunoSEQ multiplex PCR; TCRdb's copy keeps in-frame clones and lacks some. V and J calls and clone size are copied from that table; D and trimming were computed from the DNA. The table has almost 250,000 clones, around nine tenths seen once. This chain joins TRBV12-3 or TRBV12-4 and TRBJ1-4; TRBD1 might be the D (6 bases). This receptor was obtained from a woman aged 60-70 years who had recovered from COVID-19. What was sequenced was peripheral blood. The CDR3 is CASSLDSNEKLFF. CDR3 DNA sequence: TGTGCCAGCAGTTTGGACAGTAATGAAAAACTGTTTTTT.